A single sample is the source of the 10 T cell receptor beta chains below, sequenced in a study of blood T cell repertoires in COVID-19. The protocol was immunoSEQ multiplex PCR, while the TCRdb copy is restricted to in-frame clones and leaves out a portion. The table shows roughly 250,000 clones, with approximately 88% occurring only once. Sequencing was done on a sample of PBMCs or T cells enriched from blood (not recorded which). All receptors derive from a woman aged 40 to 55 with acute COVID-19.

The rearrangement uses TRBV5-1 and TRBJ2-6; possible D gene TRBD2, 6 bases. Looked up from germline, CDR1 is SGHRS and CDR2 is YFSETQ. V lost 4 bases and J 3 bases, leaving 8 bases between the germline ends. CDR3 size: 14 residues. CDR3 in amino acids: CASSPGDGANVLTF. CDR3 bases: TGCGCCAGCAGCCCGGGGGATGGGGCCAACGTCCTGACTTTC.

V and J are TRBV11-2 and TRBJ2-7, with D maybe TRBD1 (6 bases). The CDR3 length is 14 residues. The germline V gene has CDR1 SGHAT and CDR2 FQNNGV. Trimming removed 5 bases from V and 4 bases from J, with 15 bases in between. The CDR3, as DNA: TGTGCCAGCAGCCTAGCAGGGGAGCGGTACGAGCAGTACGTC. It codes for CASSLAGERYEQYV.

This clone was seen once. This chain joins TRBV5-1 and TRBJ2-3, with D possibly TRBD2 on 5 matching bases. Germline CDR1 SGHRS, CDR2 YFSETQ. The CDR3 contains 16 residues. V gave up 2 bases and J gave up 4 bases, with 17 bases separating them. CDR3 bases: TGCGCCAGCAGCTTTACCGGAGGAGTAGTGTCAGATACGCAGTATTTT. This gives the protein CASSFTGGVVSDTQYF.

J is TRBJ2-7 and V is TRBV9; 7 bases fit TRBD1. J lost 7 bases, V lost 1 base, and 8 bases had no gene match. The CDR3 runs 14 residues. Germline V gene data show CDR1 as SGDLS and CDR2 as YYNGEE. CDR3 region: CASSVRDRVGEQYF. The DNA for the CDR3 is TGTGCCAGCAGCGTACGAGACAGGGTTGGAGAGCAGTACTTC.

This clone was seen only a few times. The rearrangement links TRBV5-1 to TRBJ1-2, with D unresolved. The V end lost 1 base, the J end lost 0 bases, and 10 bases lay between the germline ends. The CDR3 covers 15 residues. Germline lookup yields CDR1 SGHRS and CDR2 YFSETQ. The CDR3 DNA follows: TGCGCCAGCAGCTTGAGCCAGGCCCCTAACTATGGCTACACCTTC. As protein: CASSLSQAPNYGYTF.

For the CDR3, the DNA is TGTGCCAGCAGCCACAATCATGGACAGGAGTTTTCCTACAATGAGCAGTTCTTC. Translating gives CASSHNHGQEFSYNEQFF. The chain uses TRBV3-1 (or the pseudogene TRBV3-2) and TRBJ2-1; 7 bases are shared with TRBD1. Germline-derived CDR1 and CDR2 are LGHDT and YNNKEL (reference sequence). V gave up 3 bases and J gave up 1 base; unmatched junction bases: 12. The CDR3 runs 18 residues.

The chain links TRBV28 to TRBJ2-6, with TRBD1 as a possible D gene (6 bases). Germline V gene data show CDR1 as MDHEN and CDR2 as SYDVKM. The ends were cut back, 4 bases at V and 4 bases at J, with 17 bases in the middle. The CDR3 sequence is 17 residues long. The CDR3 bases are TGTGCCAGCAGTTACCAACGAGGGGGTAGAGGGGCCAACGTCCTGACTTTC. Translation: CASSYQRGGRGANVLTF.

J is TRBJ1-2 and V is TRBV18; 7 nucleotides line up with TRBD1. CDR3 size: 15 residues. With V trimmed by 1 base and J by 8 bases, 10 bases remained unmatched. The germline CDR1 and CDR2 sequences are KGHSH and LQKENI. The CDR3 here is CASSPQDRPPWGYTF. The CDR3 nucleotides are TGTGCCAGCTCACCACAGGACAGGCCACCGTGGGGCTACACCTTC. The full variable domain, rest sourced from reference TRBV18 and TRBJ1-2, is NAGVMQNPRHLVRRRGQEARLRCSPMKGHSHVYWYRQLPEEGLKFMVYLQKENIIDESGMPKERFSAEFPKEGPSILRIQQVVRGDSAAYFCASSPQDRPPWGYTFGSGTRLTVV.

The chain links TRBV6-2 or TRBV6-3 to TRBJ2-7, with D possibly being TRBD1 (5 bases). V lost 6 bases and J 5 bases, leaving 11 bases between the germline ends. This CDR3 has 12 amino acids. Germline-derived CDR1 and CDR2 are MNHEY and SVGEGT. The CDR3 reads CASSSRVHEQYV. CDR3 nucleotide sequence: TGTGCCAGCAGCTCCAGGGTCCACGAGCAGTACGTC.

The sample holds a few counts of this clone. This sequence joins TRBV7-9 and TRBJ1-1; no definite D call. The CDR3 totals 15 residues. The germline V gene encodes CDR1 SEHNR and CDR2 FQNEAQ (reference sequence). V was trimmed by 5 bases and J by 1 base, leaving 14 bases between them. This CDR3 is CASSLLSTSNTEAFF. The CDR3 coding sequence is TGTGCCAGCAGCCTGTTATCAACTTCGAACACTGAAGCTTTCTTT.